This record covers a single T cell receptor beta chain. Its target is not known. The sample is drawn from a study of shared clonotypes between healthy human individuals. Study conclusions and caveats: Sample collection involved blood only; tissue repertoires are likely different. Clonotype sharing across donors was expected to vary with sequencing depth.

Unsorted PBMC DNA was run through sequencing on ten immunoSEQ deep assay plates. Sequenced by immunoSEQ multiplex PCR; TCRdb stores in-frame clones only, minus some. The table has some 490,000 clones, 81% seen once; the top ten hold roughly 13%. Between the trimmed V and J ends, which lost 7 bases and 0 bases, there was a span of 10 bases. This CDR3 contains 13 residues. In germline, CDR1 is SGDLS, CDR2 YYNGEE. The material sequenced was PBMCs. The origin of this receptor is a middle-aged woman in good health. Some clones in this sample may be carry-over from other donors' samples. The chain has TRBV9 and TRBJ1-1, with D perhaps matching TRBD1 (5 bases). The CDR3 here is CASGEGMNTEAFF. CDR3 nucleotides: TGTGCCAGCGGTGAGGGGATGAACACTGAAGCTTTCTTT. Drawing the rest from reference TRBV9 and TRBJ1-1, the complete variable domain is DSGVTQTPKHLITATGQRVTLRCSPRSGDLSVYWYQQSLDQGLQFLIQYYNGEERAKGNILERFSAQQFPDLHSELNLSSLELGDSALYFCASGEGMNTEAFFGQGTRLTVV.